This T cell receptor (beta chain) was recorded in a study of long-term antiretroviral therapy in people with HIV. Regarding the study as a whole: HIV repertoires spanned tighter CDR3 length ranges than controls did. Within the repertoire, clones expanded before ART were dominant at all time points. Information pertaining to ART adherence, viral resistance or therapeutic modifications was not obtained.

The V end lost 4 bases, the J end lost 3 bases, and 16 bases lay between the germline ends. Germline-derived CDR1 and CDR2 are SGHTS and YDEGEE. CDR3 length: 15 residues. Survey-level immunoSEQ v3.0 assays were run. Sequencing set out to capture roughly 35,000-55,000 T-cell genomes per sample. Assay: immunoSEQ multiplex PCR; the TCRdb copy retains only in-frame clones and omits some. The table records some 30,000 clones, roughly 85% of them present only once. This clone showed up just a few times. The antigen remains undetermined. The chain employs TRBV5-8 and TRBJ1-2; maybe TRBD1 (5 bases). This TCR came from a man aged 18 to 30 with HIV. This specimen was unsorted PBMCs, taken about 3.3 years after starting antiretroviral therapy. The DNA of the CDR3 is TGTGCCAGCAGCCGACGGGGGGTGTGGGACTATGGCTACACCTTC. This codes for CASSRRGVWDYGYTF.